The 19 T cell receptor beta chains in this list originate from one sample, sequenced in a study of radiation and T cells in renal cell carcinoma. Sample time point: blood 4 weeks post-SBRT, at nephrectomy. Regarding treatment: 15 Gy SBRT to primary tumor, nephrectomy 4 weeks later. Clones were sequenced by immunoSEQ multiplex PCR, and TCRdb holds only the in-frame ones, with some missing. The sample includes over 85,000 clones, around four fifths seen only once; the top ten take approximately 8.8%. Sequenced here: blood, sampled from a patient whose treatment included radiotherapy and nephrectomy. These receptors came from a man aged 45-65 years with renal cell carcinoma.

The V and J genes are TRBV5-8 and TRBJ1-4; the D gene is possibly TRBD1 (6 bases). Trimming took off 0 bases at V and 7 bases at J, with 10 bases between the two ends. From germline, CDR1 is SGHTS and CDR2 YDEGEE. CDR3 length: 14 residues. The CDR3: CASSLGQGSEKLFF. CDR3 bases: TGTGCCAGCAGCTTGGGGCAGGGGAGTGAAAAACTGTTTTTT.

The DNA of the CDR3 is TGTGCCAGCAGTTACCAGGGGGTCCGAGAGACCCAGTACTTC. Its translation is CASSYQGVRETQYF. This chain links TRBV7-8 with TRBJ2-5; 7 nucleotides agree with TRBD1. This CDR3 has 14 residues. V was clipped by 6 bases and J by 4 bases; unmatched bases: 8. CDR1 is SGHVS, CDR2 FQNEAQ, per germline.

As to this clone: This CDR3 fails to terminate in the conserved phenylalanine or tryptophan, so it likely reflects a read error. The V call is TRBV18, the J call TRBJ1-6, with D hard to call. Germline-derived CDR1 and CDR2 are KGHSH and LQKENI. This CDR3 spans 14 amino acids. Trimming cost V 2 bases and J 6 bases, with 8 bases left between them. CDR3 loop: CASSPTHGNSPLHL. In DNA, the CDR3 is TGTGCCAGCTCACCAACTCACGGTAATTCACCCCTCCACCTT.

V and J are TRBV5-4 and TRBJ2-7; the D gene is possibly TRBD2 (5 bases). With 3 bases removed from V and 5 bases from J, the gap between germline ends came to 9 bases. The CDR3 has 12 residues. Germline V gene sequence: CDR1 SGHNT, CDR2 YYREEE (reference sequence). The CDR3 reads CASSSEGDEQYF. CDR3 coding DNA: TGTGCCAGCAGCTCCGAGGGCGACGAGCAGTACTTC.

The chain recombines TRBV2 with TRBJ1-2; D unclear. The germline CDR1 and CDR2 sequences are SNHLY and FYNNEI. V lost 7 bases and J lost 5, with 14 bases in between. This CDR3 is 13 amino acids long. The CDR3 here is CASIMSGLYGYTF. Written as DNA, the CDR3 is TGTGCCAGCATAATGTCGGGATTGTATGGCTACACCTTC. Filled out from reference TRBV2 and TRBJ1-2, the complete variable domain reads EPEVTQTPSHQVTQMGQEVILRCVPISNHLYFYWYRQILGQKVEFLVSFYNNEISEKSEIFDDQFSVERPDGSNFTLKIRSTKLEDSAMYFCASIMSGLYGYTFGSGTRLTVV.

The chain uses TRBV2 and TRBJ2-1, with D possibly being TRBD1 (7 bases). Germline V gene sequence: CDR1 SNHLY, CDR2 FYNNEI. Deletions cut 8 bases from V and 10 bases from J, with 15 bases between. CDR3 size: 12 residues. The CDR3 reads CASSEGAGEQFF. CDR3 nucleotides: TGTGCCAGCTCCGAGGGGGCGGGGGAGCAGTTCTTC.

This sequence joins TRBV5-1 and TRBJ1-1; D gene uncertain. Germline V gene lookup returns CDR1 SGHRS and CDR2 YFSETQ. This CDR3 has 13 amino acids. Trimming stripped 0 bases from V and 3 bases from J, with 6 bases between. CDR3 nucleotides: TGCGCCAGCAGCTTGGGGGAGGACACTGAAGCTTTCTTT. Its protein product is CASSLGEDTEAFF. Variable domain in full (rest from reference TRBV5-1 and TRBJ1-1): KAGVTQTPRYLIKTRGQQVTLSCSPISGHRSVSWYQQTPGQGLQFLFEYFSETQRNKGNFPGRFSGRQFSNSRSEMNVSTLELGDSALYLCASSLGEDTEAFFGQGTRLTVV.

This chain connects TRBV7-8 to TRBJ1-1; maybe TRBD1 (5 bases). The germline V gene has CDR1 SGHVS and CDR2 FQNEAQ. This CDR3 has 12 residues. V lost 7 bases and J 4 bases, leaving 10 bases between the germline ends. The CDR3 is CASTGRSTEAFF. CDR3 nucleotides: TGTGCCAGCACGGGACGGAGCACTGAAGCTTTCTTT.

This chain connects TRBV28 to TRBJ1-2; D is undetermined. The germline V gene has CDR1 MDHEN and CDR2 SYDVKM. Between the trimmed V and J ends, which lost 5 bases and 4 bases, there was a span of 14 bases. The CDR3 consists of 14 residues. The CDR3 loop is CASSPTQQGYGYTF. The CDR3 region has the DNA TGTGCCAGCAGTCCGACCCAGCAAGGCTATGGCTACACCTTC.

The rearrangement links TRBV5-1 to TRBJ2-3, with 11 bases matching TRBD2. CDR1 and CDR2 (germline): SGHRS, YFSETQ. This CDR3 contains 15 residues. The V gene end was trimmed by 5 bases and the J gene end by 6 bases; junction bases not matched to a gene: 8. The chain's CDR3 is CASRLAGVVGDTQYF. In nucleotides, the CDR3 is TGCGCCAGCAGACTAGCGGGAGTGGTAGGGGATACGCAGTATTTT.

This clone is a singleton in its sample. The chain links TRBV6-5 to TRBJ1-2; no firm D call. The germline V and J ends were trimmed by 2 bases and 4 bases, with 11 bases remaining between them. The germline CDR1 and CDR2 sequences are MNHEY and SVGAGI. The CDR3 runs 14 residues. As DNA, the CDR3 is TGTGCCAGCAGTTACGGGGTTTCAAGCTATGGCTACACCTTC. It codes for CASSYGVSSYGYTF.

The V call is TRBV4-2, the J call TRBJ2-2, with D maybe TRBD1 (5 bases). Deletions cut 0 bases from V and 6 bases from J, with 11 bases between. Germline V gene lookup returns CDR1 LGHNA and CDR2 YNFKEQ. The CDR3 contains 15 residues. DNA of the CDR3: TGTGCCAGCAGCCAAGATAGTCAGGGTCCCGGGGAGCTGTTTTTT. Amino acid sequence: CASSQDSQGPGELFF.

This clone was seen once. V is TRBV5-4 and J is TRBJ2-3; 8 bases fit TRBD2. CDR3 size: 15 residues. Germline V gives CDR1 SGHNT, CDR2 YYREEE (reference sequence). Trimming cost V 3 bases and J 1 base; bases outside gene matches: 4. CDR3 bases: TGTGCCAGCAGCTCTGGACTAGCAGGCACAGATACGCAGTATTTT. Its translation: CASSSGLAGTDTQYF.

V and J are TRBV27 and TRBJ1-2; 11 positions agree with TRBD1. CDR1 is MNHEY and CDR2 is SMNVEV in the germline V gene (reference sequence). This CDR3 is 16 amino acids long. J gave up 0 bases and V 6 bases, and 6 bases lay outside the gene matches. The CDR3 spells CASSSGTGGANYGYTF. The CDR3 DNA sequence: TGTGCCAGCAGCTCCGGGACAGGGGGAGCTAACTATGGCTACACCTTC.

The V call is TRBV7-2, the J call TRBJ2-1; D gene uncertain. CDR3 length equals 12 residues. V was trimmed by 7 bases and J by 8 bases, leaving 12 bases between them. Germline values: CDR1 SGHTA, CDR2 FQGNSA. The CDR3 DNA follows: TGTGCCAGCAACAAGGATGGGGATGAGCAGTTCTTC. Protein: CASNKDGDEQFF.

The genes are TRBV11-2 and TRBJ2-2; tentatively, D is TRBD1 or TRBD2 (5 bases each). V lost 1 base and J 3 bases, leaving 12 bases between the germline ends. Germline CDR1 reads SGHAT; CDR2 reads FQNNGV. The CDR3 totals 16 residues. CDR3 amino acids: CASSLGEGMDTGELFF. The CDR3 DNA reads TGTGCCAGCAGCTTAGGAGAGGGGATGGACACCGGGGAGCTGTTTTTT.

This clone was counted between two and nine times. The chain uses TRBV5-1 and TRBJ2-2; 9 bases align to TRBD1. V lost 0 bases, J lost 4 bases, and 7 bases stayed unmatched. The CDR3 has 17 residues. The germline V gene has CDR1 SGHRS and CDR2 YFSETQ. This CDR3 reads CASSLAGTGFGTGELFF. The CDR3 DNA reads TGCGCCAGCAGCTTGGCCGGGACAGGGTTTGGCACCGGGGAGCTGTTTTTT.

The chain links TRBV9 to TRBJ2-3; TRBD2 matches 10 bases. Germline V gene data show CDR1 as SGDLS and CDR2 as YYNGEE. Losses at the gene ends were 1 base for V and 5 bases for J; bases not matched to a gene: 10. The CDR3 loop spans 17 amino acids. The CDR3 DNA reads TGTGCCAGCAGCGTATGGTGGAGCGGGAGGGAAGGAGATACGCAGTATTTT. It codes for CASSVWWSGREGDTQYF. Full variable domain (rest looked up from reference TRBV9 and TRBJ2-3): DSGVTQTPKHLITATGQRVTLRCSPRSGDLSVYWYQQSLDQGLQFLIQYYNGEERAKGNILERFSAQQFPDLHSELNLSSLELGDSALYFCASSVWWSGREGDTQYFGPGTRLTVL.

This chain connects TRBV27 to TRBJ2-7; maybe TRBD1 (5 bases). V lost 6 bases to trimming and J lost 4 bases, with 16 bases between them. Germline CDR1 MNHEY, CDR2 SMNVEV (reference sequence). The CDR3 has 14 amino acids. Here the CDR3 DNA reads TGTGCCAGCAGCCAAGAGAAAACAGGATACGAGCAGTACTTC. Translation gives CASSQEKTGYEQYF.